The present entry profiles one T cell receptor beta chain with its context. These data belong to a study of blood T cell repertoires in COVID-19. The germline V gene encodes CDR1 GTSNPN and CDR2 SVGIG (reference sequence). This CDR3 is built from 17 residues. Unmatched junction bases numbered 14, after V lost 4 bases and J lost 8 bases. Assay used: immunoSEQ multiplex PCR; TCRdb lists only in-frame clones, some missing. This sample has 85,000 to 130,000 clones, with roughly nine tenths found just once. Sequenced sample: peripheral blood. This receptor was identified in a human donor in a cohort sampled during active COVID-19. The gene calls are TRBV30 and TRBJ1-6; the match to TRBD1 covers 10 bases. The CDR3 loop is CAWTRTRTGGMDSPLHF. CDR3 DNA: TGTGCCTGGACCCGAACAAGGACAGGGGGAATGGATTCACCCCTCCACTTT. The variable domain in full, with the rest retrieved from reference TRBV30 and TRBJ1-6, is SQTIHQWPATLVQPVGSPLSLECTVEGTSNPNLYWYRQAAGRGLQLLFYSVGIGQISSEVPQNLSASRPQDRQFILSSKKLLLSDSGFYLCAWTRTRTGGMDSPLHFGNGTRLTVT.